The present T cell receptor beta chain was sequenced within a study of T cells after yellow fever vaccination (dated 2019 in TCRdb). At the level of the whole study: The SMART-Seq v4 Ultra Low Input RNA kit was used to prepare libraries from fractions with low cell numbers. Two healthy male donors, one aged 18 to 29 and one aged 30 to 40 years, were included in the cohort. Bulk PBMC replicates and cell subsets were isolated from blood drawn at multiple timepoints before and after both primary and secondary immunization. To track T-cell clones before and after primary and booster YFV17D yellow fever vaccination, bulk TCR alpha and beta repertoires were sequenced longitudinally. Overall results and qualifications from the work: Because abundant contaminating clonotypes from the bulk population could be contained in FACS-sorted repertoires, computational filtering was required. After the booster, most clones that had expanded after primary vaccination were detected again (about 97% of CD4 and around nine tenths of CD8), suggesting broad maintenance of memory. A small share of clonotypes occurred in both CD4 and CD8 compartments, likely arising from convergent recombination. Compared with the primary T-cell response, the secondary T-cell response was weaker but faster, peaking on day 5 rather than day 15. Only a couple of donors were included in the study, so the extent to which the findings can be generalized is limited.

This clonotype was observed a few times. The specificity of this receptor is unknown. Per-base qualities were not stored, and no clone one base away is much larger. The treatment or condition label corresponds to: live attenuated yellow fever vaccine strain. A standard Ficoll-Paque protocol was used to isolate PBMCs from peripheral blood. Dynabeads CD4 and CD8 positive selection kits were used to isolate the CD4 and CD8 T-cell fractions. RNA was extracted with TriZol from bulk PBMCs, CD4 and CD8 fractions, and dextramer-positive and dextramer-negative fractions. From its cysteine to its phenylalanine, the CDR3 spans 14 amino acids. Of all the DNA, just the CDR3 is kept, 42 bases in frame from base 1. V drops 5 bases and J drops 9 bases, leaving 17 bases in between. The germline V gene encodes CDR1 MDHEN and CDR2 SYDVKM. TCR cDNA was synthesized by 5'RACE template switching, through which a universal primer site and unique molecular identifiers were introduced. cDNA synthesis was primed from both the TCR alpha and TCR beta constant segments. Library amplification used two PCR steps, and the second PCR step added sample barcodes and sequencing adapters. Sequencing of the libraries was done on either Illumina HiSeq 2500 (2x100 bp) or NovaSeq (2x150 bp). The original methods were these. MIGEC was used to demultiplex reads and collapse the reads into UMI consensus sequences, and MiXCR was used for V(D)J alignment. Clonotypes responding to the vaccine were identified with edgeR on replicate PBMC samples, with the criteria of FDR below 0.01 and a log2 fold change above 5 up to day 15. Each bulk clonotype was labeled CD4 or CD8 based on which sequenced repertoire, CD4 or CD8, contained the clonotype at higher abundance. The public reads were reanalyzed by TCRdb: fastp trimming at Q25, MiXCR alignment, in-frame beta chains only. Rows matching on CDR3 protein sequence are summarized as one entry with the most common DNA and genes. TCRdb's processing, not the study's, gives the V and J calls here. The sample data list some 250,000 distinct CDR3 sequences, and around 7% of these were observed just once. Approximately 0.85% of the sample is taken by the ten largest.

The material was CD4+ T cells sorted from PBMCs, obtained 15 days after the yellow fever booster vaccination. The chain couples TRBV28 to TRBJ1-5, with a tentative D gene TRBD1 over 6 matching bases. The TCR comes from a man between 25 and 39 years old who received the YFV17D yellow fever vaccine. The DNA sequence is as follows: TGTGCCAGCAGTCTCACAGGGTATTTAGGGCCCCAGCATTTT. Translated, it gives CASSLTGYLGPQHF.